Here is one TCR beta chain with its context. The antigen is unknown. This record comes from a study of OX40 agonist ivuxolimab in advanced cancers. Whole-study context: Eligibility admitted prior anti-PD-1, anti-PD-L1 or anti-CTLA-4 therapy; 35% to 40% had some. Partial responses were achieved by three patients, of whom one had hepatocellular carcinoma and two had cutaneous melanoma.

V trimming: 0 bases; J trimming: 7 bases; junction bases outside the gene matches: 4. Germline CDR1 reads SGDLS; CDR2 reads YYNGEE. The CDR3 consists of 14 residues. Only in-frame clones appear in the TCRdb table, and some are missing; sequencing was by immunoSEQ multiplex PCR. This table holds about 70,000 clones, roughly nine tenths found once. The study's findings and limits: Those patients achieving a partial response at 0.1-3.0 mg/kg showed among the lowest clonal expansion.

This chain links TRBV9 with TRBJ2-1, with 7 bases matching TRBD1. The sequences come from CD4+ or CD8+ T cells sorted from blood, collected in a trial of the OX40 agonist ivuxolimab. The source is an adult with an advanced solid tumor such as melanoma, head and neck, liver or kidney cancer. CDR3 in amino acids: CASSVVGTENEQFF. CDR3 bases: TGTGCCAGCAGCGTAGTCGGGACAGAGAATGAGCAGTTCTTC. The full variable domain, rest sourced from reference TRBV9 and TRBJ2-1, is DSGVTQTPKHLITATGQRVTLRCSPRSGDLSVYWYQQSLDQGLQFLIQYYNGEERAKGNILERFSAQQFPDLHSELNLSSLELGDSALYFCASSVVGTENEQFFGPGTRLTVL.